The 9 T cell receptor beta chains listed next were all sequenced from one sample in a study of T cells in localized non-small cell lung cancer. Profiled with immunoSEQ multiplex PCR; TCRdb holds only in-frame clones, not every one. The repertoire has 45,000 to 60,000 clones, 85% to 90% of them found once; the top ten carry 2.5%. The source was PBMCs, collected before any cancer treatment. These receptors all come from a man aged 35 to 69 with stage II lung adenocarcinoma.

This clone appeared a single time. This chain connects TRBV5-1 to TRBJ2-1; no reliable D call. V was trimmed by 4 bases and J by 4 bases, leaving 18 bases between them. The CDR3 length is 16 residues. Germline loops: CDR1 SGHRS, CDR2 YFSETQ. CDR3: CASSTLGSPLYNEQFF. DNA for the CDR3: TGCGCCAGCAGCACCCTGGGTAGTCCCCTATACAATGAGCAGTTCTTC.

The V gene is TRBV5-4, the J gene TRBJ1-1; the D gene is possibly TRBD1 (6 bases). The CDR3 has 14 amino acids. V lost 2 bases, J lost 1 base, and 9 bases lay in between. Germline V gene lookup returns CDR1 SGHNT and CDR2 YYREEE (reference sequence). The CDR3 DNA is TGTGCCAGCAGCTTCACAGGGCCGAACACTGAAGCTTTCTTT. Translated: CASSFTGPNTEAFF.

V and J are TRBV12-5 and TRBJ2-1; unclear D gene. CDR3 length: 14 amino acids. Germline loops: CDR1 LGHNT, CDR2 FRNRAP. Between the trimmed V and J ends, which lost 2 bases and 4 bases, there was a span of 9 bases. The CDR3 region is CASGLIGVYNEQFF. DNA for the CDR3: TGTGCTAGTGGTTTGATTGGGGTATACAATGAGCAGTTCTTC.

V and J are TRBV6-1 and TRBJ1-1; 7 nucleotides match TRBD1. Trimming removed 6 bases from V and 11 bases from J; junction bases left unmatched: 15. The CDR3 sequence is 14 residues long. Germline CDR1 and CDR2: MNHNS and SASEGT. CDR3 sequence reads: CASSVPQGESVAFF. The CDR3 region has the DNA TGTGCCAGCAGCGTACCGCAGGGGGAATCGGTGGCTTTCTTT.

The chain uses TRBV19 and TRBJ2-5, with TRBD1 as a possible D gene (5 bases). Trimming took 2 bases from V and 4 from J, leaving 5 bases between them. The V gene's germline CDR1 is LNHDA and CDR2 SQIVND (reference sequence). This CDR3 contains 12 residues. The CDR3 sequence is CASSIRGETQYF. DNA for the CDR3: TGTGCCAGTAGTATAAGGGGAGAGACCCAGTACTTC. The variable domain in full, completed from reference TRBV19 and TRBJ2-5, reads DGGITQSPKYLFRKEGQNVTLSCEQNLNHDAMYWYRQDPGQGLRLIYYSQIVNDFQKGDIAEGYSVSREKKESFPLTVTSAQKNPTAFYLCASSIRGETQYFGPGTRLLVL.

V and J are TRBV18 and TRBJ1-2; weak D call: TRBD1 (6 bases). Germline assignment: CDR1 KGHSH and CDR2 LQKENI. V shed 5 bases and J shed 7 bases, with 17 bases lying between them. This CDR3 region has 14 residues. DNA for the CDR3: TGTGCCAGCTCAACCGCGACAGGCCTCTTTGGCTACACCTTC. Protein: CASSTATGLFGYTF.

This clone was picked up one time. This chain connects TRBV5-5 to TRBJ2-5; D gene ambiguous. The J call may be incorrect, as the DNA end agrees better with TRBJ2-7. CDR1 SGHKS and CDR2 YYEKEE come from the germline V gene (reference sequence). The CDR3 runs 11 residues. Here the CDR3 DNA reads TGTGCCAGCAGCTACTCCTACGAGCAGTACTTC. Translated, it gives CASSYSYEQYF.

This clone was observed a single time. The CDR3 protein is CASSLFGTGENEQFF. In nucleotides, the CDR3 is TGCGCCAGCAGCTTGTTCGGGACAGGGGAAAATGAGCAGTTCTTC. This rearrangement joins TRBV5-1 to TRBJ2-1, with TRBD1 matching over 10 bases. This CDR3 has 15 amino acids. The germline gives CDR1 SGHRS, CDR2 YFSETQ. With V trimmed by 1 base and J by 7 bases, 5 bases remained unmatched.

The chain uses TRBV5-1 and TRBJ1-1; D not resolved. This CDR3 comprises 15 residues. With 4 bases removed from V and 0 bases from J, the gap between germline ends came to 13 bases. Germline CDR1 reads SGHRS; CDR2 reads YFSETQ. For the CDR3, the DNA is TGCGCCAGCAGCCTAACCGGGATCGTGAACACTGAAGCTTTCTTT. It yields the protein CASSLTGIVNTEAFF. Full variable domain (rest looked up from reference TRBV5-1 and TRBJ1-1): KAGVTQTPRYLIKTRGQQVTLSCSPISGHRSVSWYQQTPGQGLQFLFEYFSETQRNKGNFPGRFSGRQFSNSRSEMNVSTLELGDSALYLCASSLTGIVNTEAFFGQGTRLTVV.